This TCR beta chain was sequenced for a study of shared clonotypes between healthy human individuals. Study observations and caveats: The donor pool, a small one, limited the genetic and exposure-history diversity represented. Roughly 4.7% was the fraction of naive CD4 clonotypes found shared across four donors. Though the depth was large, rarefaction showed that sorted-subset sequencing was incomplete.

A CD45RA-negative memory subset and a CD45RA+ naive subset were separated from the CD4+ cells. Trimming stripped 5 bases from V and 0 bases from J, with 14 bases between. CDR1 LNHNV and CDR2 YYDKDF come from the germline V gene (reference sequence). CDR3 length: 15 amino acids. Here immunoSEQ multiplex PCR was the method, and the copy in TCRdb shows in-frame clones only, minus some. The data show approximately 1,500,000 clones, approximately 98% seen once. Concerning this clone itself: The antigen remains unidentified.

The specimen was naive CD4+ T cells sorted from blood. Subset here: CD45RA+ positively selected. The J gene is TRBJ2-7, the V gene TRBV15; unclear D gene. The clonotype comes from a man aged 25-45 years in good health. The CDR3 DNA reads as TGTGCCACCAGCGACATTTTGGAGAGCTCCTACGAGCAGTACTTC. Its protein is CATSDILESSYEQYF.